This T cell receptor beta chain was observed in a study of T cells in Graves' hyperthyroidism and ophthalmopathy. Across 18 months, stable Graves' hyperthyroidism was marked by no progression to ophthalmopathy. Subjects aged 18 to 65 presented with newly diagnosed hyperthyroidism of less than 2 months' duration. This clonotype was counted ten times or more. What it binds is not known. J was trimmed by 6 bases and V by 4 bases; bases with no gene match: 8. This CDR3 is 14 amino acids long. Germline V gives CDR1 KGHSH, CDR2 LQKENI. Study-wide points: The model's output predicted ophthalmopathy at a median of about 6.5 months prior to onset.

Amplified regions were TCR beta CDR3 sequences from RNA transcripts. HTBI primers were the set used in a first-round RT-PCR of the TCR CDR3. TCRdb re-analysed the multiplex PCR reads in MiXCR, keeping a single row per CDR3 protein. The sample has roughly 380,000 distinct CDR3 sequences; around 15% are singletons. The J gene is TRBJ1-1, the V gene TRBV18; TRBD1 aligns across 7 bases. The sequence derives from a woman aged 18-35 years with Graves' hyperthyroidism. Sequenced material: blood. In nucleotides, the CDR3 is TGTGCCAGCTCACTACCGACAGGGCGGTCTGAAGCTTTCTTT. This gives the protein CASSLPTGRSEAFF.